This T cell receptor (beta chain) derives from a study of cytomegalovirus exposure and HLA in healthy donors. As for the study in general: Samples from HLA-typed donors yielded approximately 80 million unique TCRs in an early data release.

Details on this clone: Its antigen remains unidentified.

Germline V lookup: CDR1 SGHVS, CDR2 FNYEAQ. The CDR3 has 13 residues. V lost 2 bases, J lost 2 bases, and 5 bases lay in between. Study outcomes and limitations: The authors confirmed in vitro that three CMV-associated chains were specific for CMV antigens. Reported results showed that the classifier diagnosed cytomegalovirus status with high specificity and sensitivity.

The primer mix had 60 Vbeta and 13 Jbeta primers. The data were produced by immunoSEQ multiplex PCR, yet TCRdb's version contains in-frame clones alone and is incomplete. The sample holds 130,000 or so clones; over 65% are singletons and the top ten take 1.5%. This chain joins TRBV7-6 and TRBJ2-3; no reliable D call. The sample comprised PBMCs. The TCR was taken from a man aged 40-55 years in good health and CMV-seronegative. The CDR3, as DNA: TGTGCCAGCAGCTTATTCGTCACAGATACGCAGTATTTT. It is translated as CASSLFVTDTQYF.